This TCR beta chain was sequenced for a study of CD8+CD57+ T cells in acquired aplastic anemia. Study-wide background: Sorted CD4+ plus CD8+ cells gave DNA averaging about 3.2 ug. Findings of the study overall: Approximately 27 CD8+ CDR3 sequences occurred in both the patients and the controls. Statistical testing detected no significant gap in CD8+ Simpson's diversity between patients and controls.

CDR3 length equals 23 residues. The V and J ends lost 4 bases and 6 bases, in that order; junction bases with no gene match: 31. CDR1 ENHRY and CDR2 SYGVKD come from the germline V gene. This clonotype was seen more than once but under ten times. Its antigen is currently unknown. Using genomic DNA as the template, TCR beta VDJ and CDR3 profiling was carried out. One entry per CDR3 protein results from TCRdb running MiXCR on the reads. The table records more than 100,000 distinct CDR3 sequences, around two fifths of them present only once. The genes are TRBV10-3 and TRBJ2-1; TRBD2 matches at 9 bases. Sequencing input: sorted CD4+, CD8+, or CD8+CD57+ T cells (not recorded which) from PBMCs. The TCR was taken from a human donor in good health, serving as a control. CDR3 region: CAISGSTRGTSPGAGVRVNEQFF. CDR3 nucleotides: TGTGCCATCAGTGGATCTACCCGTGGGACTAGCCCTGGGGCGGGAGTAAGAGTCAATGAGCAGTTCTTC.